The 21 T cell receptor beta chains presented below share a single source sample, sequenced in a study of blood T cell repertoires in COVID-19. Sequencing used immunoSEQ multiplex PCR; TCRdb keeps in-frame clones, though not all of them. The table includes 300,000 to 400,000 clones, 70% to 90% detected once. Sequenced input: PBMCs or T cells enriched from blood (not recorded which). The receptors here all came from a young woman with acute COVID-19.

The chain recombines TRBV6-4 with TRBJ2-2; D is possibly TRBD2 (5 bases). The V gene's germline CDR1 is MRHNA and CDR2 SNTAGT. The length of the CDR3 is 14 residues. Trimming pared 6 bases from V and 6 bases from J, leaving 14 bases between. The CDR3 loop reads CASSPGDLAGELFF. CDR3 DNA sequence: TGTGCCAGCAGCCCCGGGGATTTGGCCGGGGAGCTGTTTTTT.

This chain connects TRBV5-1 to TRBJ2-6; D is ambiguous. CDR3 length: 14 residues. Trimming removed 2 bases at V and 2 bases at J, with 5 bases between. Germline-derived CDR1 and CDR2 are SGHRS and YFSETQ. This CDR3 is CASSFIAGANVLTF. CDR3 coding DNA: TGCGCCAGCAGCTTCATAGCTGGGGCCAACGTCCTGACTTTC.

The rearrangement uses TRBV7-3 and TRBJ2-6; D may be TRBD1 (6 bases). Between the trimmed V and J ends, which lost 5 bases and 2 bases, there was a span of 13 bases. The CDR3 is made up of 16 amino acids. Germline-derived CDR1 and CDR2 are SGHTA and FQGTGA. CDR3 nucleotides: TGTGCCAGCAGCATACAGGGTCCGACTGGGGCCAACGTCCTGACTTTC. The encoded protein is CASSIQGPTGANVLTF.

This clone was observed a handful of times. J is TRBJ2-1 and V is TRBV6-6; TRBD2 is a possible D gene (6 bases). This CDR3 is built from 17 residues. Deletions cut 5 bases from V and 2 bases from J, with 19 bases between. Germline V CDR1 and CDR2: MNHNY, SVGAGI (reference sequence). CDR3 bases: TGTGCCAGCAGTCCTAACTCAGGAGGGCGGGCCTACAATGAGCAGTTCTTC. It translates to CASSPNSGGRAYNEQFF.

The chain uses TRBV3-1 (or the pseudogene TRBV3-2) and TRBJ2-1; 7 bases are a match to TRBD2. This CDR3 region has 14 residues. Trimming removed 1 base from V and 9 bases from J; junction bases left unmatched: 6. The germline gives CDR1 LGHDT, CDR2 YNNKEL (reference sequence). The CDR3 loop is CASSQVGGLGEQFF. CDR3 bases: TGTGCCAGCAGCCAAGTCGGGGGGTTGGGTGAGCAGTTCTTC.

This sequence joins TRBV2 and TRBJ2-3, with D maybe TRBD2 (6 bases). Trimming took 6 bases from V and 6 from J, leaving 22 bases between them. Germline V gene lookup returns CDR1 SNHLY and CDR2 FYNNEI. The CDR3 covers 16 residues. The CDR3 region has the DNA TGTGCCAGCAGACCGAGACCGGGACTTCCCCCCGATACGCAGTATTTT. Encoded protein: CASRPRPGLPPDTQYF.

The chain has TRBV6-5 and TRBJ2-7, with 7 bases matching TRBD2. The CDR3 has 14 amino acids. Germline CDR1 and CDR2: MNHEY and SVGAGI. Unmatched junction bases numbered 8, after V lost 6 bases and J lost 3 bases. CDR3 sequence reads: CASRMIAGFYEQYF. As DNA, the CDR3 is TGTGCCAGCAGGATGATAGCGGGTTTCTACGAGCAGTACTTC.

CDR3 nucleotide sequence: TGTGCCTCCGACCCCGGGACAGGGGGCGTAACTGCCATCTCTGGGGCCAACGTCCTGACTTTC. Translated, it gives CASDPGTGGVTAISGANVLTF. This chain links TRBV30 with TRBJ2-6; 12 nucleotides line up with TRBD1. The CDR3 has 21 residues. Trimming cost V 7 bases and J 0 bases; bases outside gene matches: 19. CDR1 is GTSNPN and CDR2 is SVGIG in the germline V gene (reference sequence).

The genes are TRBV9 and TRBJ1-2; 8 bases line up with TRBD1. CDR1 is SGDLS, CDR2 YYNGEE, per germline. V was clipped by 3 bases and J by 2 bases; unmatched bases: 3. The CDR3 is made up of 14 amino acids. The CDR3 nucleotides are TGTGCCAGCAGCGCTGGGACAGGCAACTATGGCTACACCTTC. This codes for CASSAGTGNYGYTF.

The chain recombines TRBV7-2 with TRBJ2-7; the match to TRBD2 covers 12 bases. The V gene's germline CDR1 is SGHTA and CDR2 FQGNSA. This CDR3 contains 14 residues. The V and J ends lost 8 bases and 5 bases, in that order; junction bases with no gene match: 7. In nucleotides, the CDR3 is TGTGCCAGCTCTTGGGGACTAGCGGGCAACGAGCAGTACTTC. It translates to CASSWGLAGNEQYF.

This chain uses TRBV7-2 with TRBJ2-7; D may be TRBD2 (5 bases). Germline V gives CDR1 SGHTA, CDR2 FQGNSA. Trimming stripped 2 bases from V and 2 bases from J, with 16 bases between. The CDR3 runs 16 residues. The DNA of the CDR3 is TGTGCCAGCAGCTTATCGCGGGCCAACCCCACCTACGAGCAGTACTTC. Its translation: CASSLSRANPTYEQYF. Full variable domain (remainder filled in from reference TRBV7-2 and TRBJ2-7): GAGVSQSPSNKVTEKGKDVELRCDPISGHTALYWYRQSLGQGLEFLIYFQGNSAPDKSGLPSDRFSAERTGGSVSTLTIQRTQQEDSAVYLCASSLSRANPTYEQYFGPGTRLTVT.

The V gene is TRBV2, the J gene TRBJ1-2; D is possibly TRBD1 (6 bases). The ends were cut back, 6 bases at V and 7 bases at J, with 21 bases in the middle. Germline V CDR1 and CDR2: SNHLY, FYNNEI. This CDR3 contains 15 residues. CDR3 in amino acids: CASRRGTAPESGYTF. The CDR3 DNA is TGTGCCAGCAGGAGGGGGACGGCTCCCGAAAGTGGCTACACCTTC.

The rearrangement uses TRBV4-2 and TRBJ1-2; D unresolved. Trimming stripped 1 base from V and 1 base from J, with 10 bases between. CDR1 is LGHNA, CDR2 YNFKEQ, per germline. CDR3 length equals 15 residues. The CDR3 is CASSQVTAVNYGYTF. CDR3 sequence (DNA): TGTGCCAGCAGCCAAGTCACAGCCGTTAACTATGGCTACACCTTC.

The CDR3 sequence is CASSLEYTRDHQQYF. The CDR3 bases are TGTGCCAGCAGCTTGGAATATACCAGGGATCACCAGCAGTACTTC. The chain employs TRBV11-1 and TRBJ2-7; tentative D call: TRBD1 (5 bases). The CDR3 has 15 amino acids. With 3 bases removed from V and 8 bases from J, the gap between germline ends came to 20 bases. Germline V gene lookup returns CDR1 SGHAT and CDR2 FQDESV (reference sequence). The whole variable domain, filled in from reference TRBV11-1 and TRBJ2-7, reads EAEVAQSPRYKITEKSQAVAFWCDPISGHATLYWYRQILGQGPELLVQFQDESVVDDSQLPKDRFSAERLKGVDSTLKIQPAELGDSAMYLCASSLEYTRDHQQYFGPGTRLTVT.

The chain employs TRBV14 and TRBJ2-5; 8 nucleotides agree with TRBD2. The CDR3 loop spans 16 amino acids. Per the germline V gene, CDR1 is SGHDN and CDR2 is FVKESK. V lost 1 base to trimming and J lost 1 base; unmatched junction nucleotides: 5. In DNA form, the CDR3 reads TGTGCCAGCAGCCAAGTGCGGGGGGCCCGCCAAGAGACCCAGTACTTC. Its protein is CASSQVRGARQETQYF.

The genes are TRBV24-1 and TRBJ2-2, with 7 nucleotides matching TRBD1. The CDR3 covers 13 residues. Unmatched junction bases numbered 5, after V lost 10 bases and J lost 4 bases. CDR1 is KGHDR and CDR2 is SFDVKD in the germline V gene. Here the CDR3 reads CATNRGSTGELFF. The DNA for the CDR3 is TGTGCCACTAACAGGGGTTCCACCGGGGAGCTGTTTTTT.

J is TRBJ2-5 and V is TRBV30; D possibly corresponds to TRBD2 (5 bases). V was cut by 2 bases and J by 3 bases, with 13 bases left in between. Per germline, CDR1 GTSNPN and CDR2 SVGIG (reference sequence). The CDR3 is 14 amino acids. The CDR3 DNA is TGTGCCTGGAGTAGGGAGATCCGGGAAGAGACCCAGTACTTC. Its translation: CAWSREIREETQYF. Filled out from reference TRBV30 and TRBJ2-5, the complete variable domain reads SQTIHQWPATLVQPVGSPLSLECTVEGTSNPNLYWYRQAAGRGLQLLFYSVGIGQISSEVPQNLSASRPQDRQFILSSKKLLLSDSGFYLCAWSREIREETQYFGPGTRLLVL.

The chain uses TRBV9 and TRBJ2-1, with 9 bases fitting TRBD2. The germline CDR1 and CDR2 sequences are SGDLS and YYNGEE. J was trimmed by 5 bases and V by 4 bases; bases with no gene match: 4. The CDR3 runs 14 residues. CDR3 nucleotide sequence: TGTGCCAGCAGCCTGGGACTAGCCAACAATGAGCAGTTCTTC. This sequence encodes CASSLGLANNEQFF.

Comment on this clone: The same CDR3 is also encoded by other DNA sequences in this sample. The J gene is TRBJ2-7, the V gene TRBV2; 8 bases line up with TRBD1. V lost 4 bases to trimming and J lost 3 bases; unmatched junction nucleotides: 5. This CDR3 region has 14 residues. Germline values: CDR1 SNHLY, CDR2 FYNNEI. Written as DNA, the CDR3 is TGTGCCAGCAGTGCGGGGACAGGAAGCTACGAGCAGTACTTC. It translates to CASSAGTGSYEQYF.

The J gene is TRBJ2-3, the V gene TRBV30; 10 positions match TRBD2. The germline V gene has CDR1 GTSNPN and CDR2 SVGIG (reference sequence). Unmatched junction bases numbered 8, after V lost 3 bases and J lost 5 bases. The CDR3 length is 15 residues. The CDR3 sequence is CAWSLKRGGVDTQYF. CDR3 sequence (DNA): TGTGCCTGGAGCCTTAAGCGGGGGGGCGTAGATACGCAGTATTTT.

The V gene is TRBV4-3, the J gene TRBJ2-7, with 12 bases matching TRBD1. This CDR3 comprises 16 residues. V trimming: 1 base; J trimming: 7 bases; junction bases outside the gene matches: 8. The germline V gene encodes CDR1 LGHNA and CDR2 YSLEER. The CDR3 nucleotides are TGCGCCAGCAGCCAAGGCCCGGGACAGGGGGCGGAAGAGCAGTACTTC. Residues: CASSQGPGQGAEEQYF.